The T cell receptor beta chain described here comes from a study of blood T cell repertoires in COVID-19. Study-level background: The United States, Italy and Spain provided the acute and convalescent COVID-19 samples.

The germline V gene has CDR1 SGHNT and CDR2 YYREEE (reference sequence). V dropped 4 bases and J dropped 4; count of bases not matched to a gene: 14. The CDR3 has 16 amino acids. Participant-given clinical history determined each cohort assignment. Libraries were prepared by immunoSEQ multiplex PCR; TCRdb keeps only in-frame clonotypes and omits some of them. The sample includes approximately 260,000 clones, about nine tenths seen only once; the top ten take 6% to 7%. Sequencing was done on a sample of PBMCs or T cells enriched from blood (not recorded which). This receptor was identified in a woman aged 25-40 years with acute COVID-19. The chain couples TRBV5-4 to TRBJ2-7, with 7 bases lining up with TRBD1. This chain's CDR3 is CASSPNRGRLSYEQYF. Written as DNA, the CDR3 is TGTGCCAGCAGCCCTAACAGGGGTCGTCTAAGTTACGAGCAGTACTTC.